Listed below are T cell receptor beta chains from one sample, sequenced in a study of shared clonotypes between healthy human individuals. Assay: immunoSEQ multiplex PCR; the TCRdb copy retains only in-frame clones and omits some. The sample records a few hundred thousand clones, around 70% being singletons. The source material was memory CD4+ T cells sorted from blood. The receptors stem from a young man in good health. Each CDR3 is given with its conserved first and last residue. The D gene is left open where the match is weak. Clone size is shown for a subset of rows, as once, few, many or a class of expanded clone.

>TRBJ2-5|TRBV7-9|few|TRBD2
CASSQIGGDQETQYF
TGTGCCAGCAGCCAGATTGGGGGGGACCAAGAGACCCAGTACTTC
>TRBJ1-1|TRBV15|-|-
CATSTRVTGTEAFF
TGTGCCACCAGCACCAGGGTTACAGGCACTGAAGCTTTCTTT
>TRBJ2-6|TRBV19|-|-
CASSIVPGSGANVLTF
TGTGCCAGTAGTATAGTTCCCGGCTCTGGGGCCAACGTCCTGACTTTC
>TRBJ1-3|TRBV28|-|-
CASSLWGPGGYGPLSGNTIYF
TGTGCCAGCAGTTTATGGGGACCGGGGGGATATGGTCCTCTCTCTGGAAACACCATATATTTT
>TRBJ1-1|TRBV6-1|-|-
CASSNTMNTEAFF
TGTGCCAGCAGTAACACAATGAACACTGAAGCTTTCTTT
>TRBJ2-7|TRBV7-2|few|TRBD2
CASSLGSGSLGEQYF
TGTGCCAGCAGCTTAGGTAGCGGGAGTCTTGGCGAGCAGTACTTC
>TRBJ2-7|TRBV7-2|-|-
CASSSTLGRGLSYEQYF
TGTGCCAGCAGCTCCACCCTCGGACGGGGGCTCTCCTACGAGCAGTACTTC
>TRBJ2-3|TRBV18|-|-
CASSPSEVDTQYF
TGTGCCAGCTCACCCTCTGAGGTAGATACGCAGTATTTT
>TRBJ2-3|TRBV6-1|-|TRBD2
CASSWTSGSADTQYF
TGTGCCAGCAGTTGGACTAGCGGGAGTGCAGATACGCAGTATTTT
>TRBJ2-1|TRBV7-8|-|-
CASSKGGEREQFF
TGTGCCAGCAGCAAGGGAGGTGAACGTGAGCAGTTCTTC
>TRBJ2-3|TRBV11-3|few|TRBD2
CASSLAGGPTDTQYF
TGTGCCAGCAGCCTAGCGGGAGGGCCAACAGATACGCAGTATTTT
>TRBJ2-5|TRBV2|-|TRBD2
CASSDQTSGSGGTQYF
TGTGCCAGCAGTGACCAAACTAGCGGGAGTGGGGGGACCCAGTACTTC
>TRBJ2-1|TRBV5-1|-|TRBD2
CASSPMWGTSFNEQFF
TGCGCCAGCAGCCCGATGTGGGGGACTAGCTTCAATGAGCAGTTCTTC
>TRBJ2-3|TRBV19|-|TRBD2
CASSLPSGITDTQYF
TGTGCCAGTAGTTTGCCTAGCGGAATCACAGATACGCAGTATTTT
>TRBJ2-1|TRBV28|-|-
CASGSISSYNEQFF
TGTGCCAGCGGGAGTATAAGCTCCTACAATGAGCAGTTCTTC
>TRBJ2-7|TRBV9|-|-
CASSVAGHSYEQYF
TGTGCCAGCAGCGTAGCGGGGCACTCCTACGAGCAGTACTTC
>TRBJ1-2|TRBV28|-|-
CASNGGMEGGYTF
TGTGCCAGCAACGGCGGGATGGAGGGGGGCTACACCTTC
>TRBJ2-3|TRBV18|-|-
CASSPIRARGDTQYF
TGTGCCAGCTCACCTATAAGGGCTCGCGGAGATACGCAGTATTTT
>TRBJ1-2|TRBV15|-|-
CATSVTGLTGYTF
TGTGCCACCAGCGTTACGGGGCTGACAGGCTACACCTTC
>TRBJ1-2|TRBV6-1|-|-
CASLSGLPNYGYTF
TGTGCCAGCCTTTCGGGCCTTCCTAACTATGGCTACACCTTC
>TRBJ1-2|TRBV28|-|-
CASSSSGRNYGYTF
TGTGCCAGCAGTTCCTCGGGACGGAACTATGGCTACACCTTC
>TRBJ2-7|TRBV28|few|TRBD1
CASSLLSGDRGYEQYF
TGTGCCAGCAGTTTATTGTCTGGGGACAGGGGTTACGAGCAGTACTTC
>TRBJ2-1|TRBV28|-|-
CASSPTGSSYNEQFF
TGTGCCAGCAGTCCGACAGGTAGCTCCTACAATGAGCAGTTCTTC
>TRBJ1-2|TRBV7-9|-|-
CASSLPIQSFSNYGYTF
TGTGCCAGCAGCCTACCGATTCAGTCCTTTTCAAACTATGGCTACACCTTC